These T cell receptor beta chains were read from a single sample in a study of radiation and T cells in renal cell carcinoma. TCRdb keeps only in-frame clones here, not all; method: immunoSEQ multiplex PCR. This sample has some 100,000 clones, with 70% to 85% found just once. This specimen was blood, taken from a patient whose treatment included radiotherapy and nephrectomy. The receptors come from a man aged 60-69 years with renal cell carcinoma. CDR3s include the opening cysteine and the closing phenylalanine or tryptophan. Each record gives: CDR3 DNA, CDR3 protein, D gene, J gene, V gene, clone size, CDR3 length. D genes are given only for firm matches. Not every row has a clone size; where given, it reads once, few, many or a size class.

CDR3 DNA: TGTGCCAGCAGCCTTGGGAGTACCATCTCCTACGAGCAGTACTTC; CDR3 protein: CASSLGSTISYEQYF; D gene: NA; J gene: TRBJ2-7; V gene: TRBV7-9; clone size: NA; CDR3 length: 15
CDR3 DNA: TGTGCCAGCAGCTTAGGTTACGGGGATTCCTACGAGCAGTACTTC; CDR3 protein: CASSLGYGDSYEQYF; D gene: NA; J gene: TRBJ2-7; V gene: TRBV11-2; clone size: NA; CDR3 length: 15
CDR3 DNA: TGTGCCAGCGGTCTTATAGGCTCTGGAAACACCATATATTTT; CDR3 protein: CASGLIGSGNTIYF; D gene: NA; J gene: TRBJ1-3; V gene: TRBV6-5; clone size: NA; CDR3 length: 14
CDR3 DNA: TGTGCCACCAGCAGAGATCTCGACGGCGTCAATGAGCAGTTCTTC; CDR3 protein: CATSRDLDGVNEQFF; D gene: NA; J gene: TRBJ2-1; V gene: TRBV15; clone size: few; CDR3 length: 15
CDR3 DNA: TGCGCCAGCAGCTCTGGGACAGTTTCCTACGAGCAGTACTTC; CDR3 protein: CASSSGTVSYEQYF; D gene: TRBD1; J gene: TRBJ2-7; V gene: TRBV5-1; clone size: few; CDR3 length: 14
CDR3 DNA: TGTGCCAGCAGCTTATGGAATTTAGGCGGGTCATACAATGAGCAGTTCTTC; CDR3 protein: CASSLWNLGGSYNEQFF; D gene: NA; J gene: TRBJ2-1; V gene: TRBV7-2; clone size: NA; CDR3 length: 17
CDR3 DNA: TGTGCCAGCAGTTTCCTAACAGGGGTTGCGAATGAGCAGTTCTTC; CDR3 protein: CASSFLTGVANEQFF; D gene: TRBD1; J gene: TRBJ2-1; V gene: TRBV6-5; clone size: NA; CDR3 length: 15
CDR3 DNA: TGTGCCAGCAGTTGGGACCGATTATACAATGAGCAGTTCTTC; CDR3 protein: CASSWDRLYNEQFF; D gene: NA; J gene: TRBJ2-1; V gene: TRBV27; clone size: once; CDR3 length: 14
CDR3 DNA: TGTGCCAGCGGCCGGGACGGCTACGAGCAGTACTTC; CDR3 protein: CASGRDGYEQYF; D gene: NA; J gene: TRBJ2-7; V gene: TRBV7-9; clone size: NA; CDR3 length: 12
CDR3 DNA: TGTGCCAGCAGTTTCCCACAGGGAGGTAACTATGGCTACACCTTC; CDR3 protein: CASSFPQGGNYGYTF; D gene: NA; J gene: TRBJ1-2; V gene: TRBV28; clone size: NA; CDR3 length: 15
CDR3 DNA: TGTGCCAGCAGCTTAGTCCGGGCTAGCGGGTTCTACGAGCAGTACTTC; CDR3 protein: CASSLVRASGFYEQYF; D gene: TRBD2; J gene: TRBJ2-7; V gene: TRBV7-9; clone size: few; CDR3 length: 16
CDR3 DNA: TGTGCCAGCAGCCCCAGGTCAGGACTAGCGGGAACAGATACGCAGTATTTT; CDR3 protein: CASSPRSGLAGTDTQYF; D gene: TRBD2; J gene: TRBJ2-3; V gene: TRBV4-2; clone size: NA; CDR3 length: 17
CDR3 DNA: TGTGCCAGCAGCTTGGTTCCGCTAGCGGGTGTCTCCTACAATGAGCAGTTCTTC; CDR3 protein: CASSLVPLAGVSYNEQFF; D gene: TRBD2; J gene: TRBJ2-1; V gene: TRBV5-6; clone size: few; CDR3 length: 18
CDR3 DNA: TGTGCCAGCAGCCAGCTGGGACAGGGGGTATACAATGAGCAGTTCTTC; CDR3 protein: CASSQLGQGVYNEQFF; D gene: TRBD1; J gene: TRBJ2-1; V gene: TRBV14; clone size: medium-sized; CDR3 length: 16
CDR3 DNA: TGTGCCAGCAGCTTAAGGTGGTATGAGCAGTTCTTC; CDR3 protein: CASSLRWYEQFF; D gene: NA; J gene: TRBJ2-1; V gene: TRBV11-2; clone size: NA; CDR3 length: 12
CDR3 DNA: TGTGCCAGCAAACGATTTAGCGGGAGGGCAAACATTCAGTACTTC; CDR3 protein: CASKRFSGRANIQYF; D gene: TRBD2; J gene: TRBJ2-4; V gene: TRBV6-5; clone size: NA; CDR3 length: 15
CDR3 DNA: TGTGCCAGCAGCGTAGAGAGTTATAGTTTCTCAGATACGCAGTATTTT; CDR3 protein: CASSVESYSFSDTQYF; D gene: NA; J gene: TRBJ2-3; V gene: TRBV9; clone size: NA; CDR3 length: 16
CDR3 DNA: TGCAGCGTTGAAGATCTCCACGGGAGCCAGGATGAGCAGTTCTTC; CDR3 protein: CSVEDLHGSQDEQFF; D gene: NA; J gene: TRBJ2-1; V gene: TRBV29-1; clone size: NA; CDR3 length: 15
CDR3 DNA: TGTGCCAGCAGCAAACAAGGAAAGGACAGAGTATATCAGCCCCAGCATTTT; CDR3 protein: CASSKQGKDRVYQPQHF; D gene: NA; J gene: TRBJ1-5; V gene: TRBV21-1; clone size: few; CDR3 length: 17
CDR3 DNA: TGTGCCAGCAGCTTAGGAGGGCTCACTGAAGCTTTCTTT; CDR3 protein: CASSLGGLTEAFF; D gene: NA; J gene: TRBJ1-1; V gene: TRBV7-9; clone size: NA; CDR3 length: 13
CDR3 DNA: TGTGCCAGCAGCGTGCCTAGCGGGGCGTACCAAGAGACCCAGTACTTC; CDR3 protein: CASSVPSGAYQETQYF; D gene: TRBD2; J gene: TRBJ2-5; V gene: TRBV5-8; clone size: NA; CDR3 length: 16
CDR3 DNA: TGTGCCAGCAGTGCAGGGGGCCAAACTAATGAAAAACTGTTTTTT; CDR3 protein: CASSAGGQTNEKLFF; D gene: TRBD1; J gene: TRBJ1-4; V gene: TRBV13; clone size: NA; CDR3 length: 15
CDR3 DNA: TGTGCCAGCAGCGCGACGGGACAGGGATACACTGAAGCTTTCTTT; CDR3 protein: CASSATGQGYTEAFF; D gene: TRBD1; J gene: TRBJ1-1; V gene: TRBV9; clone size: few; CDR3 length: 15
CDR3 DNA: TGTGCCACCGAGGGTAGAGGACAGGGGCATCAGCCCCAGCATTTT; CDR3 protein: CATEGRGQGHQPQHF; D gene: TRBD1; J gene: TRBJ1-5; V gene: TRBV28; clone size: NA; CDR3 length: 15
CDR3 DNA: TGTGCCAGCAGCTCTTACCCCTTCTCTAGCGGGAGGAAGGAAATTCAGTACTTC; CDR3 protein: CASSSYPFSSGRKEIQYF; D gene: TRBD2; J gene: TRBJ2-4; V gene: TRBV7-2; clone size: NA; CDR3 length: 18
CDR3 DNA: TGCGCCAGCAGCTTGGAGGGGACTAGCTACGAGCAGTACTTC; CDR3 protein: CASSLEGTSYEQYF; D gene: TRBD2; J gene: TRBJ2-7; V gene: TRBV5-1; clone size: NA; CDR3 length: 14
CDR3 DNA: TGCGCCAGCAGCCCCGGGGACTGGTCCTACGAGCAGTACTTC; CDR3 protein: CASSPGDWSYEQYF; D gene: NA; J gene: TRBJ2-7; V gene: TRBV4-1; clone size: NA; CDR3 length: 14
CDR3 DNA: TGTGCCAGCAGCTTAGTTCAGGGGACCACAGATACGCAGTATTTT; CDR3 protein: CASSLVQGTTDTQYF; D gene: NA; J gene: TRBJ2-3; V gene: TRBV7-9; clone size: NA; CDR3 length: 15
CDR3 DNA: TGTGCCAGTAAGGAACATATTAGCAATCAGCCCCAGCATTTT; CDR3 protein: CASKEHISNQPQHF; D gene: NA; J gene: TRBJ1-5; V gene: TRBV19; clone size: NA; CDR3 length: 14
CDR3 DNA: TGTGCCAGCAGCCCCCGCGGAGGTTTCTCTGGAAACACCATATATTTT; CDR3 protein: CASSPRGGFSGNTIYF; D gene: NA; J gene: TRBJ1-3; V gene: TRBV7-9; clone size: NA; CDR3 length: 16
CDR3 DNA: TGTGCCAGCAGTTCGCGGGGTCGGCGGGAGAAGGGCTACGAGCAGTACTTC; CDR3 protein: CASSSRGRREKGYEQYF; D gene: TRBD2; J gene: TRBJ2-7; V gene: TRBV28; clone size: once; CDR3 length: 17
CDR3 DNA: TGTGCCAGCAGCTTAGAGGGGACTAGCGGGGGACAAGAGACCCAGTACTTC; CDR3 protein: CASSLEGTSGGQETQYF; D gene: TRBD2; J gene: TRBJ2-5; V gene: TRBV7-8; clone size: NA; CDR3 length: 17
CDR3 DNA: TGCGCCAGCAGCTTCCAGGGTTACACAGATACGCAGTATTTT; CDR3 protein: CASSFQGYTDTQYF; D gene: NA; J gene: TRBJ2-3; V gene: TRBV5-1; clone size: NA; CDR3 length: 14
CDR3 DNA: TGTGCCAGCAGCTTAGCGTTTCGAGGGACAGATACGCAGTATTTT; CDR3 protein: CASSLAFRGTDTQYF; D gene: NA; J gene: TRBJ2-3; V gene: TRBV7-9; clone size: NA; CDR3 length: 15
CDR3 DNA: TGCGCCAGCAGTGAGTCGGGCGGGACGACCCAGTACTTC; CDR3 protein: CASSESGGTTQYF; D gene: NA; J gene: TRBJ2-5; V gene: TRBV10-1; clone size: few; CDR3 length: 13
CDR3 DNA: TGCGCCAGCAGCTCCGGGAACAGGGGAGGCTGGAGGAGGGGCTACACCTTC; CDR3 protein: CASSSGNRGGWRRGYTF; D gene: TRBD1; J gene: TRBJ1-2; V gene: TRBV5-1; clone size: NA; CDR3 length: 17
CDR3 DNA: TGTGCCAGCAGCCCGGAGGCATTTACGGGGTACAATGAGCAGTTCTTC; CDR3 protein: CASSPEAFTGYNEQFF; D gene: NA; J gene: TRBJ2-1; V gene: TRBV5-4; clone size: NA; CDR3 length: 16
CDR3 DNA: TGTGCCGGGACAGGTGGCGGCGAAAAACTGTTTTTT; CDR3 protein: CAGTGGGEKLFF; D gene: TRBD1; J gene: TRBJ1-4; V gene: TRBV30; clone size: NA; CDR3 length: 12
CDR3 DNA: TGTGCCAGCACCCGAGGAGACGGGAGCTACGAGCAGTACTTC; CDR3 protein: CASTRGDGSYEQYF; D gene: NA; J gene: TRBJ2-7; V gene: TRBV27; clone size: NA; CDR3 length: 14